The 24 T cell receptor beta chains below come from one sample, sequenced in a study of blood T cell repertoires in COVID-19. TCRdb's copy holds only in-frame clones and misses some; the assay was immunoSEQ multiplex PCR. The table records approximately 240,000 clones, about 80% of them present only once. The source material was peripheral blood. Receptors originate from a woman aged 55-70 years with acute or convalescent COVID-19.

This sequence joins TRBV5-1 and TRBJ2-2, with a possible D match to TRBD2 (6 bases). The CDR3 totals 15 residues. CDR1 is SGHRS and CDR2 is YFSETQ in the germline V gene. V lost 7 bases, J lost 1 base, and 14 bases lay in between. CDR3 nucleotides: TGCGCCAGCTCCCCGGGACTGGGGAACACCGGGGAGCTGTTTTTT. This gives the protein CASSPGLGNTGELFF.

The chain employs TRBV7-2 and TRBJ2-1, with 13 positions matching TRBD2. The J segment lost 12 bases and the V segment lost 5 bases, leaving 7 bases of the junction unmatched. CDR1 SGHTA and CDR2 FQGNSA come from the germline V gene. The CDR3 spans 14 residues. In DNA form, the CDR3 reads TGTGCCAGCAGCCTGGGGGGACTAGCGGGAACGCAGTTCTTC. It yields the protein CASSLGGLAGTQFF.

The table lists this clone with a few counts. This chain's CDR3 is CASSARDREGSPLHF. DNA of the CDR3: TGTGCCAGCAGCGCCCGGGACAGGGAGGGGTCACCCCTCCACTTT. V and J are TRBV7-2 and TRBJ1-6; 9 bases agree with TRBD1. This CDR3 comprises 15 residues. V shed 5 bases, J shed 10 bases, and the junction held 9 bases outside the gene matches. Germline lookup yields CDR1 SGHTA and CDR2 FQGNSA.

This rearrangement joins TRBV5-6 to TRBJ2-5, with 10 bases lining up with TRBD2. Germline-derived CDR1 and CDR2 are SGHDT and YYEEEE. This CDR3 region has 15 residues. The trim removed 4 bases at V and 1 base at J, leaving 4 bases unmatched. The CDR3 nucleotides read TGTGCCAGCAGCCTGCGACTAGCGGGCCAAGAGACCCAGTACTTC. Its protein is CASSLRLAGQETQYF.

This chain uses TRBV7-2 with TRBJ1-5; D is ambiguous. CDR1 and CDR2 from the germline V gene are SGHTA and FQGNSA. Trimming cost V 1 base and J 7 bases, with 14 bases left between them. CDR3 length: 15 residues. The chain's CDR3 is CASSLGDGSGQPQHF. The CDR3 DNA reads TGTGCCAGCAGCTTAGGTGACGGCTCGGGGCAGCCCCAGCATTTT.

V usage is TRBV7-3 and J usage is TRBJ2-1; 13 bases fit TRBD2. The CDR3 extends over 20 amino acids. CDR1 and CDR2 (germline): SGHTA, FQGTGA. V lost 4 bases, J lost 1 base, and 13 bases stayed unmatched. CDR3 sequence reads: CASSSLPGLAGNSSYNEQFF. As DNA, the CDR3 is TGTGCCAGCAGCTCGTTACCGGGACTAGCGGGGAACTCGTCCTACAATGAGCAGTTCTTC.

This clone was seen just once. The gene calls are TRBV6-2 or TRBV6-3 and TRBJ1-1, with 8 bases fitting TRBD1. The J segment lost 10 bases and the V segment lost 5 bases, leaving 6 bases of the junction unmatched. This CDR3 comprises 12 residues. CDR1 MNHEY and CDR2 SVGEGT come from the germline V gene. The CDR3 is CASSNPQGGAFF. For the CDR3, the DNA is TGTGCCAGCAGTAACCCACAGGGGGGAGCTTTCTTT.

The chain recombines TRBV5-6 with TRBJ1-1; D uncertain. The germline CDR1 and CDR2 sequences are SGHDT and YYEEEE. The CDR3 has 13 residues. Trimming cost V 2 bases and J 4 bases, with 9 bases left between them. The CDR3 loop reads CASSFRGSTEAFF. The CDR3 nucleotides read TGTGCCAGCAGCTTCCGGGGTAGCACTGAAGCTTTCTTT.

The CDR3 nucleotides are TGCGCCAGCAAAGGGGAATCCGATAATTCACCCCTCCACTTT. This translates into CASKGESDNSPLHF. The chain is built from TRBV4-1 and TRBJ1-6, with D tentatively TRBD1 (5 bases). The CDR3 spans 14 residues. The V gene lost 7 bases and the J gene lost 5 bases, with 12 bases spanning the gap. Germline V CDR1 and CDR2: MGHRA, YSYEKL.

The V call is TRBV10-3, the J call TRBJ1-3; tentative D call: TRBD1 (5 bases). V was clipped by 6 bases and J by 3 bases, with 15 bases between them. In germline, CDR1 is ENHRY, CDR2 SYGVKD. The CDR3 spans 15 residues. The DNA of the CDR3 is TGTGCCATCAGCGGGACCGGGACTTTTGGAAACACCATATATTTT. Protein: CAISGTGTFGNTIYF.

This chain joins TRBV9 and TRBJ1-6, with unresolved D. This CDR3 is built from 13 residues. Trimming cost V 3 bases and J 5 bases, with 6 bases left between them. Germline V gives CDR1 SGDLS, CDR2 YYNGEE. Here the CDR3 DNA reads TGTGCCAGCAGCGGAGACAATAATTCACCCCTCCACTTT. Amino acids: CASSGDNNSPLHF.

CDR3 sequence: CASSEAGWEQFF. The CDR3 DNA reads as TGTGCCAGCAGTGAAGCGGGCTGGGAGCAGTTCTTC. This chain connects TRBV6-1 to TRBJ2-1; D not certain. The germline V gene encodes CDR1 MNHNS and CDR2 SASEGT. Between the trimmed V and J ends, which lost 0 bases and 10 bases, there was a span of 7 bases. This CDR3 has 12 residues.

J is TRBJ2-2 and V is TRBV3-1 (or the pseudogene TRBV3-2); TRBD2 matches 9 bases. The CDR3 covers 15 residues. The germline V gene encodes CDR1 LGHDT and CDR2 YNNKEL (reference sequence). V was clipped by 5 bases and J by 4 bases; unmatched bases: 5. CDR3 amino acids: CASSSRGGRTGELFF. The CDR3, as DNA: TGTGCCAGCAGCTCGCGGGGGGGCCGCACCGGGGAGCTGTTTTTT.

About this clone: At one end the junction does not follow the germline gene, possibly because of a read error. Written as DNA, the CDR3 is TGTGCCAGCAGCCGTGGACTAGCGAATACCGGGGAGCTGTTTTTT. Amino acid sequence: CASSRGLANTGELFF. The genes are TRBV9 and TRBJ2-2, with TRBD2 identical over 9 bases. This CDR3 comprises 15 residues. Germline V gene data show CDR1 as SGDLS and CDR2 as YYNGEE.

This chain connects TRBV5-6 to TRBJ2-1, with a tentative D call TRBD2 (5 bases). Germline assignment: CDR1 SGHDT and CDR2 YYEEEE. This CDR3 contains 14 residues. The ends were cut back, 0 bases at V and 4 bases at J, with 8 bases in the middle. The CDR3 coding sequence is TGTGCCAGCAGCTTGGGGCAGCGGTACAATGAGCAGTTCTTC. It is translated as CASSLGQRYNEQFF.

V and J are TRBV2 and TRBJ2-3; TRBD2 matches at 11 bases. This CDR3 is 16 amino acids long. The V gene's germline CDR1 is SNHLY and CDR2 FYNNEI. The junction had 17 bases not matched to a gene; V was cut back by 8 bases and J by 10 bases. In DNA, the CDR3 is TGTGCCAGCCTCCCGTTGACACTAGCGGGGGTGCTAGCGCAGTATTTT. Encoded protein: CASLPLTLAGVLAQYF.

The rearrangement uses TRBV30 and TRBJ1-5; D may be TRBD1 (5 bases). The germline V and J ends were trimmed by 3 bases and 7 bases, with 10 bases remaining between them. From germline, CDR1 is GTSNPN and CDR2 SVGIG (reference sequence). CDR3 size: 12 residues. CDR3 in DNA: TGTGCCTGGAGCGGGGGTGGGCAGCCCCAGCATTTT. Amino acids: CAWSGGGQPQHF.

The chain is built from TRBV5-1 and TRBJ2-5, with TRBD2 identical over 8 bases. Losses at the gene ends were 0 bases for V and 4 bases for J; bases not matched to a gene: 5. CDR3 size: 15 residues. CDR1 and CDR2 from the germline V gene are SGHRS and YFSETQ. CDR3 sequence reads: CASSLEGRGGETQYF. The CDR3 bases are TGCGCCAGCAGCTTGGAGGGCCGGGGGGGAGAGACCCAGTACTTC. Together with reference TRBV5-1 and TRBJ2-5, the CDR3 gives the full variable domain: KAGVTQTPRYLIKTRGQQVTLSCSPISGHRSVSWYQQTPGQGLQFLFEYFSETQRNKGNFPGRFSGRQFSNSRSEMNVSTLELGDSALYLCASSLEGRGGETQYFGPGTRLLVL.

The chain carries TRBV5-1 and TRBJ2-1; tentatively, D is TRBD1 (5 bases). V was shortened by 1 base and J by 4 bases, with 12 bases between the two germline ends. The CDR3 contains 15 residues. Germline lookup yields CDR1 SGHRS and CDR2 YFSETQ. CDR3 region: CASSLLQGAYNEQFF. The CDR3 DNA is TGCGCCAGCAGCTTGTTGCAGGGCGCTTACAATGAGCAGTTCTTC.

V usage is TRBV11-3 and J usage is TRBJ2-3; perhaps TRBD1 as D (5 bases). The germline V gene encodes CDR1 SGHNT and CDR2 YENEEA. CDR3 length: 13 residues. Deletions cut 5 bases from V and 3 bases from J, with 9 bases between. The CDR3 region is CASSQGLTDTQYF. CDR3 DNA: TGTGCCAGCAGCCAGGGTTTGACAGATACGCAGTATTTT.

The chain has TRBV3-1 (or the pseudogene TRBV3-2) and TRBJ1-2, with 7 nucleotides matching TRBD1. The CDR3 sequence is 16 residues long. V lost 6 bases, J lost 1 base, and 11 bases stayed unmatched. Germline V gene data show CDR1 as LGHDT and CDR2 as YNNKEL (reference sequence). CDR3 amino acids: CASRDDREIRNYGYTF. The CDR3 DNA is TGTGCCAGCAGGGATGACAGGGAAATACGTAACTATGGCTACACCTTC.

In DNA form, the CDR3 reads TGTGCCAGCAGCTTTGGACTAACCTTCACCGGGGAGCTGTTTTTT. Residues: CASSFGLTFTGELFF. The rearrangement joins TRBV7-2 to TRBJ2-2; a weak D match, TRBD2 (6 bases). The ends were cut back, 3 bases at V and 4 bases at J, with 12 bases in the middle. This CDR3 region has 15 residues. CDR1 is SGHTA, CDR2 FQGNSA, per germline.

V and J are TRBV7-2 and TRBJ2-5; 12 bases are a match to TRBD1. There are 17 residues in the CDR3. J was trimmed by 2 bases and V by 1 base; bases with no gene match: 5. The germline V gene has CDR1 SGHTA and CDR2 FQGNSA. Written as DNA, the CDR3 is TGTGCCAGCAGCTTAGTGGCGGGACAGGGGGCGCAAGAGACCCAGTACTTC. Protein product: CASSLVAGQGAQETQYF.

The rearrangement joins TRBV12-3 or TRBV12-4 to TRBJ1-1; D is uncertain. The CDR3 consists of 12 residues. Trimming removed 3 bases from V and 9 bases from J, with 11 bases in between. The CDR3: CASSFSYSQAFF. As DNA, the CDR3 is TGTGCCAGCAGTTTTTCTTACAGTCAAGCTTTCTTT.